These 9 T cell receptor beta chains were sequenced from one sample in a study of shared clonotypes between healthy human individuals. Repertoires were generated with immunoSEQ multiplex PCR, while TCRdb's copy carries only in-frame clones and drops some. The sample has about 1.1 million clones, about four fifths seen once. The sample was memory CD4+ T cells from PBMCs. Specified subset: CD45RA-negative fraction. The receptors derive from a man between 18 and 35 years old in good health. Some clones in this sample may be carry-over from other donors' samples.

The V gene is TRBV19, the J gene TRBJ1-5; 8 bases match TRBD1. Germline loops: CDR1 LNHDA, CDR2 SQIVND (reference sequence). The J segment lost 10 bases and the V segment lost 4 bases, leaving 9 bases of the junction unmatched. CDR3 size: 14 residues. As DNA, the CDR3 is TGTGCCAGTAGTACCGGGACAGGTGATCGACCCCAGCATTTT. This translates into CASSTGTGDRPQHF.

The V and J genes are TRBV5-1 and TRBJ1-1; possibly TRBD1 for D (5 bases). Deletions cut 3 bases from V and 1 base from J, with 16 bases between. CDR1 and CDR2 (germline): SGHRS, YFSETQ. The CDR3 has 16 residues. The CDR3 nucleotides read TGCGCCAGCAGCTCGCGAACGGGAGACAGGAACACTGAAGCTTTCTTT. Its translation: CASSSRTGDRNTEAFF.

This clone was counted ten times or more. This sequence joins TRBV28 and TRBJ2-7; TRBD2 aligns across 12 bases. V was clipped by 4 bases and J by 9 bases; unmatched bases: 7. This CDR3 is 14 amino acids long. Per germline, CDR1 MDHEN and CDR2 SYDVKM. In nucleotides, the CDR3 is TGTGCCAGCAGTTCTAGCGGGAGGGCCTTTGGGCAGTACTTC. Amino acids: CASSSSGRAFGQYF.

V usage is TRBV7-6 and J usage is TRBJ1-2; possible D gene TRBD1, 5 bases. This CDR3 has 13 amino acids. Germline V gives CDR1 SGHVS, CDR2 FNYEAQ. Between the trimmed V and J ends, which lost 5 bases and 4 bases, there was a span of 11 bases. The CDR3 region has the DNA TGTGCCAGCAGCGCGGGACCAGGCTATGGCTACACCTTC. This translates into CASSAGPGYGYTF.

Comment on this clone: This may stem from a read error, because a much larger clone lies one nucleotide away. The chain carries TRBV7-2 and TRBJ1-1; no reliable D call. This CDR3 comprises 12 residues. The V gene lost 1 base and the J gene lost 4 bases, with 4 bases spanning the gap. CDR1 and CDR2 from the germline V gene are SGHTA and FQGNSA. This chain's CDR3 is CASSLEFTEAFF. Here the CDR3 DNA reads TGTGCCAGCAGCTTAGAGTTCACTGAAGCTTTCTTT.

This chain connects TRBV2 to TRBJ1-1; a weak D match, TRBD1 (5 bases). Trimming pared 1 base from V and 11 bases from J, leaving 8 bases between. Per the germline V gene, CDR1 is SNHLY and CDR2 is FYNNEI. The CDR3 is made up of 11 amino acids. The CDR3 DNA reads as TGTGCCAGCAGTGAAGGACAGAGGGCTTTCTTT. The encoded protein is CASSEGQRAFF.

The CDR3 nucleotides read TGTGCCAGCCAGCGGGAATCTGAAGCTTTCTTT. Its translation is CASQRESEAFF. The chain couples TRBV15 to TRBJ1-1, with D unresolved. Germline-derived CDR1 and CDR2 are LNHNV and YYDKDF (reference sequence). This CDR3 comprises 11 residues. V dropped 10 bases and J dropped 6 bases, with 12 bases sitting between them.

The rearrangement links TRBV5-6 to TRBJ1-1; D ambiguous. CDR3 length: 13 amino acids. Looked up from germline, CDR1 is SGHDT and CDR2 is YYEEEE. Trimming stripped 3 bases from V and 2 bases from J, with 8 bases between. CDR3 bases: TGTGCCAGCAGCTACAAGACAAACACTGAAGCTTTCTTT. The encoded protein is CASSYKTNTEAFF.

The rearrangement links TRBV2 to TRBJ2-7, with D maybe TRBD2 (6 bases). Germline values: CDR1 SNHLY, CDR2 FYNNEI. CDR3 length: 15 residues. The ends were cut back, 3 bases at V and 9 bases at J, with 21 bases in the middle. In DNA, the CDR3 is TGTGCCAGCAGTGACCCGGAGGGTCCCCAAGAGAGGCAGTACTTC. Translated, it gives CASSDPEGPQERQYF.